This TCR beta chain stems from a study of Graves' ophthalmopathy and Graves' hyperthyroidism. The junction had 12 bases not matched to a gene; V was cut back by 10 bases and J by 4 bases. Germline CDR1 is ENHRY and CDR2 is SYGVKD. This CDR3 has 15 residues. The authors amplified TCR beta CDR3 regions, and they did so from RNA transcripts for repertoire sequencing. First-round RT-PCR employed HTBI primers, with a second-round multiplex PCR after it. TCRdb processed the multiplex PCR reads anew with MiXCR; each CDR3 protein has one entry. This sample has roughly 1.1 million distinct CDR3 sequences, with approximately 35% found just once.

The sequencing sample was made of peripheral blood or thyroid tissue (not recorded which). This clonotype was sampled from an adult man with Graves' hyperthyroidism. This chain joins TRBV10-3 and TRBJ2-5; 10 nucleotides line up with TRBD1. CDR3 amino acids: CASRSGTGALETQYF. CDR3 coding DNA: TGTGCCAGCAGATCCGGGACAGGGGCCTTAGAGACCCAGTACTTC.